This T cell receptor (beta chain) is drawn from a study of T cell repertoires in cytomegalovirus infection. Looking at the study overall: Alongside well-studied HLA-B-restricted CMV epitopes, recently identified HLA-C-restricted CMV epitopes were also used. Evidence of both CMV infection and a matching HLA type came from public TCR beta signatures.

Worth noting for this clonotype: Antigen specificity is unknown.

Each CDR3 protein gets one entry after TCRdb re-called the reads with MiXCR. The table includes some 270,000 distinct CDR3 sequences, 20% to 25% detected once. The CDR3 has 16 residues. Trimming removed 7 bases from V and 0 bases from J, with 16 bases in between. Germline assignment: CDR1 SQVTM and CDR2 ANQGSEA. Notes on the study in general: Across the ex vivo response, the dominant clonotypes were HLA-C-restricted CMV-specific TCR beta clonotypes. Individuals carrying CMV plus the relevant HLA were identified by cumulative frequency of public TCR beta families.

The V call is TRBV29-1, the J call TRBJ2-6; D call uncertain. This receptor was identified in a human donor in good health (CMV status not recorded). Some clones in this sample may be carry-over from other donors' samples. This material consisted of cultured PBMCs, taken from culture after CMV antigen stimulation. The CDR3 DNA follows: TGCAGCGCTGCCCCATCCGTCAGCTCTGGGGCCAACGTCCTGACTTTC. As protein: CSAAPSVSSGANVLTF.